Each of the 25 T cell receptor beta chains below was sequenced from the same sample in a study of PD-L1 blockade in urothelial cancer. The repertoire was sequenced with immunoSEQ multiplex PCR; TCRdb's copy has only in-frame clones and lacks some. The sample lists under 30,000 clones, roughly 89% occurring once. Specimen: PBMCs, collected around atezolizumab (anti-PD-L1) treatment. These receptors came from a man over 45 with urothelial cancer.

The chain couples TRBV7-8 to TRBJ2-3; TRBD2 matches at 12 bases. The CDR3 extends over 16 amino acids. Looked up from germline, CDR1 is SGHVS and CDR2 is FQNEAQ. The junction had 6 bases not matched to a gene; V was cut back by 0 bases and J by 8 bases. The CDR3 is CASSLALAGGPGTQYF. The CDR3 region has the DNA TGTGCCAGCAGCTTAGCCCTAGCGGGAGGGCCAGGTACGCAGTATTTT. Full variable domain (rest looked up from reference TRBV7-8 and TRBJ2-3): GAGVSQSPRYKVAKRGQDVALRCDPISGHVSLFWYQQALGQGPEFLTYFQNEAQLDKSGLPSDRFFAERPEGSVSTLKIQRTQQEDSAVYLCASSLALAGGPGTQYFGPGTRLTVL.

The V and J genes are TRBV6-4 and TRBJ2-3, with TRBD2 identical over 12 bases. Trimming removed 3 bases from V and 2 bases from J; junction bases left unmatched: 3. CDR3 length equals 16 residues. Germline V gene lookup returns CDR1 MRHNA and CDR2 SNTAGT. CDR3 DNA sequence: TGTGCCAGCAGTGAATCTAGCGGGGGGGCCACAGATACGCAGTATTTT. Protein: CASSESSGGATDTQYF.

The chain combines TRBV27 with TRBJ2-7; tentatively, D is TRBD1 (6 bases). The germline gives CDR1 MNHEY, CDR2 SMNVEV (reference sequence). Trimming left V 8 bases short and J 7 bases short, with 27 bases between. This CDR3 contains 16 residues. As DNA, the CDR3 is TGTGCCAGCCGCGCGTTTCCTCAGGGGCCTCTGAGTGAGCAGTACTTC. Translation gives CASRAFPQGPLSEQYF.

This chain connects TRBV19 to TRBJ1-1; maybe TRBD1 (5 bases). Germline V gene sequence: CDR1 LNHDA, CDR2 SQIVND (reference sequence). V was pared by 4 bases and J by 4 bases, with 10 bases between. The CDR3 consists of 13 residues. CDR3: CASSKGSGTEAFF. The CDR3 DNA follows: TGTGCCAGTAGTAAGGGGTCAGGCACTGAAGCTTTCTTT.

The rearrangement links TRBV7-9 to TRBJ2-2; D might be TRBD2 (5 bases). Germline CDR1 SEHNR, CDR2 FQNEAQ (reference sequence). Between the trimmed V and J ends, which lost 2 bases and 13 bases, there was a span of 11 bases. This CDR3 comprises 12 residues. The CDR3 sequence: CASSLNGERLFF. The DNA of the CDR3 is TGTGCCAGCAGCTTAAACGGGGAGCGGCTGTTTTTT.

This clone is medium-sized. The DNA for the CDR3 is TGTGCCATCAGTGAACCGACTCCAAGGTGGTGGTACTTC. Protein sequence: CAISEPTPRWWYF. V is TRBV10-3 and J is TRBJ2-7; D uncertain. There are 13 residues in the CDR3. CDR1 ENHRY and CDR2 SYGVKD come from the germline V gene. Deletions cut 3 bases from V and 12 bases from J, with 18 bases between.

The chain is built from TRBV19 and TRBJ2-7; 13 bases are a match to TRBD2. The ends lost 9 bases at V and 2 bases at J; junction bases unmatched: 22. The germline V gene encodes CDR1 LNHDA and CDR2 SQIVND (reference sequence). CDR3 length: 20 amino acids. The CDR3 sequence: CARNSERTSGGTQPPYEQYF. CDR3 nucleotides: TGTGCCAGGAACTCCGAGCGGACTAGCGGGGGAACTCAACCTCCCTACGAGCAGTACTTC.

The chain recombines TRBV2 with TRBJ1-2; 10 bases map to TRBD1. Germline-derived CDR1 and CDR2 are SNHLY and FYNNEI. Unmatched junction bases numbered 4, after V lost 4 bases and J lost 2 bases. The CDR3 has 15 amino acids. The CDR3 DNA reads TGTGCCAGCAGTGGACAGGGGGCTGTCAACTATGGCTACACCTTC. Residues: CASSGQGAVNYGYTF.

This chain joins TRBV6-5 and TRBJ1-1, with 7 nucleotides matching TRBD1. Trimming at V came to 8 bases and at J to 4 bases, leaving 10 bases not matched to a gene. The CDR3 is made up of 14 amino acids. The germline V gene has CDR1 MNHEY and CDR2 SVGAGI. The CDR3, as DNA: TGTGCCAGCCATTCTCTGACAGGGAGCACTGAAGCTTTCTTT. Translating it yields CASHSLTGSTEAFF.

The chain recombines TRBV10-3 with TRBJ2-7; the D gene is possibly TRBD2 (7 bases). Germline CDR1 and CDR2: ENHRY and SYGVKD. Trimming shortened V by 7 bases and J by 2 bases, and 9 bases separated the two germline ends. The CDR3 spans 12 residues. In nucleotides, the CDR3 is TGTGCCATCACGGGGGGCCCCTACGAGCAGTACTTC. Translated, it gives CAITGGPYEQYF.

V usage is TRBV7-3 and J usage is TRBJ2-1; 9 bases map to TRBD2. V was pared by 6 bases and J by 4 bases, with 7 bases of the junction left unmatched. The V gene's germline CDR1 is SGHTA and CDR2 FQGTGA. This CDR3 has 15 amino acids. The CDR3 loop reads CASSSLAGTYNEQFF. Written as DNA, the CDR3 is TGTGCCAGCAGTAGTCTAGCGGGGACTTACAATGAGCAGTTCTTC.

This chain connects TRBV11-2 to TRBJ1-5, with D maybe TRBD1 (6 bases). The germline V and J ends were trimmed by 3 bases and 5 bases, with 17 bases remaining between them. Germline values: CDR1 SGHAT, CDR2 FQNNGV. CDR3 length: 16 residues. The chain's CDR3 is CASSFPFGTIDQPQHF. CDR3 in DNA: TGTGCCAGCAGCTTCCCCTTCGGGACAATTGATCAGCCCCAGCATTTT.

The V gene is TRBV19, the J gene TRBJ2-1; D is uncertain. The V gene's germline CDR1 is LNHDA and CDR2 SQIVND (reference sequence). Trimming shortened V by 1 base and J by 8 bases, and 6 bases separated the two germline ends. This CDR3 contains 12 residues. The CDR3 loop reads CASSIGQDEQFF. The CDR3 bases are TGTGCCAGTAGTATAGGGCAGGATGAGCAGTTCTTC.

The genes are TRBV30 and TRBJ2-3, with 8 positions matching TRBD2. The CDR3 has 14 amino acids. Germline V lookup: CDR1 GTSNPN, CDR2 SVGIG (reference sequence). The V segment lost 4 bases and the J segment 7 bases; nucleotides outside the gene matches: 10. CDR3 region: CAWISAGGTNTQYF. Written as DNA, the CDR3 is TGTGCCTGGATATCGGCGGGAGGTACAAATACGCAGTATTTT.

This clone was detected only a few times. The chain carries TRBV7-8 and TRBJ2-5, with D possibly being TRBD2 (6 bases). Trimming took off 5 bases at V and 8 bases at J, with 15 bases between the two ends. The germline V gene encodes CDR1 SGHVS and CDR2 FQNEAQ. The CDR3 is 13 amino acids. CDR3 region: CASSANWGDTQYF. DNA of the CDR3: TGTGCCAGCAGCGCAAACTGGGGGGATACCCAGTACTTC.

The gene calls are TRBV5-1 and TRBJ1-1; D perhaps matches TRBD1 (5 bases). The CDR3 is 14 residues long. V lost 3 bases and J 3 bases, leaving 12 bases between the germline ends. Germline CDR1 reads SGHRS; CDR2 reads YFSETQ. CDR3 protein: CASSSGGVDTEAFF. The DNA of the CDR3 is TGCGCCAGCAGCTCTGGGGGGGTTGACACTGAAGCTTTCTTT.

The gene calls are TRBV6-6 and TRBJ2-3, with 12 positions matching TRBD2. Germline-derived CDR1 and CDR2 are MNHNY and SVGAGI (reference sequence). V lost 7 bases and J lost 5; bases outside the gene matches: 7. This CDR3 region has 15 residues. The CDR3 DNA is TGTGCCAGCAAACTAGCGGGGGGCGGGAGAGATACGCAGTATTTT. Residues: CASKLAGGGRDTQYF.

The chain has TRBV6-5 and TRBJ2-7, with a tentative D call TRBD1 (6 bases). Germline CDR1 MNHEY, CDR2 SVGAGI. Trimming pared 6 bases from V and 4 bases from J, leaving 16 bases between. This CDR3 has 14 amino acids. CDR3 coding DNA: TGTGCCAGCAGATCAGACAGGCCGAAATACGAGCAGTACTTC. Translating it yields CASRSDRPKYEQYF.

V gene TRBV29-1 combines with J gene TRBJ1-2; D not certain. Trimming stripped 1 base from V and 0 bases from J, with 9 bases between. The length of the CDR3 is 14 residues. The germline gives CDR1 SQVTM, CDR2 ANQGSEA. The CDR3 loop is CSVEGAPANYGYTF. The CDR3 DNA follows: TGCAGCGTTGAAGGGGCGCCAGCTAACTATGGCTACACCTTC.

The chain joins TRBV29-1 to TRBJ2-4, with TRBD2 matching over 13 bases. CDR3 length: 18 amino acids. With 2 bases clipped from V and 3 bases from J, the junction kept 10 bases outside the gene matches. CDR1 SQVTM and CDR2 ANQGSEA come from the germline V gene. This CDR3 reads CSVERLAGGGINKNIQYF. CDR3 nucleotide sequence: TGCAGCGTTGAAAGACTAGCGGGAGGTGGGATTAACAAAAACATTCAGTACTTC.

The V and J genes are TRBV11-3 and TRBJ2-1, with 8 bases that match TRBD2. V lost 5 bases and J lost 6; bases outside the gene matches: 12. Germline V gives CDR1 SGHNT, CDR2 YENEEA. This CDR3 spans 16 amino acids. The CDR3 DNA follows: TGTGCCAGCAGCCCAAAAGGACTAGCCGGACTCAATGAGCAGTTCTTC. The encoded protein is CASSPKGLAGLNEQFF.

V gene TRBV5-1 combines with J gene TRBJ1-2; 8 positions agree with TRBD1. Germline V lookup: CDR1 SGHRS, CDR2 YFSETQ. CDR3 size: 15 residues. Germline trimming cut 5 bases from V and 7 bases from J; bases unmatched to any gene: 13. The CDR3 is CASRTQGASGSGYTF. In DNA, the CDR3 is TGCGCCAGCAGGACTCAGGGGGCGAGCGGTAGTGGCTACACCTTC.

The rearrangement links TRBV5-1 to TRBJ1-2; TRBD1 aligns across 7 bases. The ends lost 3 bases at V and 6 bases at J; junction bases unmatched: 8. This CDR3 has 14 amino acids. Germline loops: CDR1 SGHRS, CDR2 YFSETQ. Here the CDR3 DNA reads TGCGCCAGCAGCTCGAAGGGGGCAGGGAATGGCTACACCTTC. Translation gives CASSSKGAGNGYTF.

The DNA of the CDR3 is TGTGCCACCCGCACTGGAGCGGGGACGGCCTACGAGCAGTACTTC. Its protein product is CATRTGAGTAYEQYF. V is TRBV19 and J is TRBJ2-7, with 7 bases aligning to TRBD2. The CDR3 has 15 residues. J was trimmed by 2 bases and V by 10 bases; bases with no gene match: 14. Germline CDR1 reads LNHDA; CDR2 reads SQIVND (reference sequence).

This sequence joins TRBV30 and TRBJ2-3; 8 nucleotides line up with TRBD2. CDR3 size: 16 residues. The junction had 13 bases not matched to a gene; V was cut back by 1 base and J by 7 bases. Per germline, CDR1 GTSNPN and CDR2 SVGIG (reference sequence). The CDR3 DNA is TGTGCCTGGAGTGCCGTTAACCAGCGGGGGATGAATACGCAGTATTTT. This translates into CAWSAVNQRGMNTQYF.